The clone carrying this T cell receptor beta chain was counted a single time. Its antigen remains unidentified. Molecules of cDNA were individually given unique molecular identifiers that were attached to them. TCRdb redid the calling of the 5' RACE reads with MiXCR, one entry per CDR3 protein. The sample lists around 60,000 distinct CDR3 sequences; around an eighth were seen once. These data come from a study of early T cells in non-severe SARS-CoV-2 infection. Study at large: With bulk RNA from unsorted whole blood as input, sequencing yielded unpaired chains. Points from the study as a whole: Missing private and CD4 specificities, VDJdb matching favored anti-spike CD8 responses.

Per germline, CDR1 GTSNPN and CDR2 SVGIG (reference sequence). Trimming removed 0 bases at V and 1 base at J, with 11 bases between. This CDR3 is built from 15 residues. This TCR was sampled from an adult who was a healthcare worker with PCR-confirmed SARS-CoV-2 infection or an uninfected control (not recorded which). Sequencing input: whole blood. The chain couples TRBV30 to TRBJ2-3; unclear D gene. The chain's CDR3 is CAWSVRGGRTDTQYF. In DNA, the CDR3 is TGTGCCTGGAGTGTACGCGGCGGACGCACAGATACGCAGTATTTT.